Ten or more counts support the clone carrying this T cell receptor (beta chain). The antigen remains undetermined. From 300 to 450 ng of RNA, a library with molecular barcoded alpha/delta and beta/gamma adaptors was made. TCRdb called the reads again in MiXCR, with one record for every CDR3 protein. The sample has more than 45,000 distinct CDR3 sequences, approximately 18% seen once. This specimen belongs to a study of read filtering for tumor transcriptome and immune sequencing. Looking at the study overall: Patients were approximately 18 male and some 13 female, mean age roughly 70 years, range roughly 47 to 80. After DNase treatment, RNA was made into whole-transcriptome libraries.

Overall study results and limits: This fraction held mixed bone marrow immune cells after CD138-negative sorting.

V dropped 6 bases and J dropped 8; count of bases not matched to a gene: 13. The CDR3 consists of 15 residues. CDR1 is LNHDA, CDR2 SQIVND, per germline (reference sequence). This TCR was sampled from a donor at least 40 years old with multiple myeloma. Sequenced input: a population of CD138-negative cells sorted from bone marrow. The chain carries TRBV19 and TRBJ2-1, with 7 bases identical to TRBD2. The CDR3 nucleotides read TGTGCCAGTAGGGCGAGCGGGGCCAAGGTCGATGAGCAGTTCTTC. It translates to CASRASGAKVDEQFF.